This passage covers 19 T cell receptor beta chains from one sample sequenced in a study of T-cell reconstitution after alpha-beta-depleted transplantation in children. Unique molecular identifiers were incorporated into the prepared TCRbeta library. TCRdb re-called the PCR reads through MiXCR, storing one row per CDR3 protein. Seen here are about 610,000 distinct CDR3 sequences, roughly a tenth observed once, and the top ten hold less than 5%. Sequencing was performed on PBMCs from the stem cell graft donor, taken from the stem cell graft. Receptor source: a human donor who donated a stem cell graft to a child with acute myeloid leukemia.

This clonotype came up many times. This chain joins TRBV20-1 and TRBJ2-7, with 8 nucleotides matching TRBD2. Trimming at V came to 5 bases and at J to 3 bases, leaving 12 bases not matched to a gene. Germline V CDR1 and CDR2: DFQATT, SNEGSKA (reference sequence). The length of the CDR3 is 15 residues. CDR3 loop: CSALGTSGKLYEQYF. CDR3 coding DNA: TGCAGTGCTTTAGGAACTAGCGGTAAACTCTACGAGCAGTACTTC.

This clonotype was seen many times. The chain is built from TRBV20-1 and TRBJ2-3; D uncertain. CDR3 length: 14 residues. V was clipped by 4 bases and J by 2 bases, with 13 bases between them. Germline CDR1 reads DFQATT; CDR2 reads SNEGSKA (reference sequence). CDR3 coding DNA: TGCAGTGCTAAACTATGGGCGTCCACAGATACGCAGTATTTT. Translation: CSAKLWASTDTQYF.

V and J are TRBV6-2 or TRBV6-3 and TRBJ2-1; D is uncertain. The CDR3 is 13 residues long. Germline V gives CDR1 MNHEY, CDR2 SVGEGT. With 6 bases removed from V and 2 bases from J, the gap between germline ends came to 8 bases. The CDR3 here is CASRVVPYNEQFF. In nucleotides, the CDR3 is TGTGCCAGCAGAGTGGTCCCCTACAATGAGCAGTTCTTC.

This clonotype has just a few counts. The chain couples TRBV5-1 to TRBJ2-7, with D tentatively TRBD1 (6 bases). CDR3 length equals 18 residues. Germline-derived CDR1 and CDR2 are SGHRS and YFSETQ. The V and J ends lost 4 bases and 1 base respectively, with 24 bases between them. DNA of the CDR3: TGCGCCAGCAGCGCGACGGGACCGACAGGTGTCGGGTCCTACGAGCAGTACTTC. The encoded protein is CASSATGPTGVGSYEQYF.

This clonotype was detected only a few times. V usage is TRBV28 and J usage is TRBJ1-2; 8 positions agree with TRBD1. The CDR3 sequence is 13 residues long. V was pared by 6 bases and J by 10 bases, with 10 bases of the junction left unmatched. Germline CDR1 and CDR2: MDHEN and SYDVKM. In DNA, the CDR3 is TGTGCCAGCAGACCCACGGGACAGGCCCCCTACACCTTC. It is translated as CASRPTGQAPYTF.

There are many counts of this clonotype. CDR3 sequence (DNA): TGTGCCAGCAGTCAGCGGGAGAAGGGCTACGAGCAGTACTTC. It yields the protein CASSQREKGYEQYF. V is TRBV12-3 or TRBV12-4 and J is TRBJ2-7, with 8 bases lining up with TRBD2. This CDR3 has 14 residues. Unmatched junction bases numbered 6, after V lost 5 bases and J lost 3 bases.

This clonotype was counted between two and nine times. The chain is built from TRBV20-1 and TRBJ1-2; TRBD1 is a possible D gene (5 bases). The CDR3 sequence is 14 residues long. V was trimmed by 0 bases and J by 5 bases, leaving 13 bases between them. The germline V gene has CDR1 DFQATT and CDR2 SNEGSKA (reference sequence). CDR3 nucleotides: TGCAGTGCTAGAGACCTCGATGGGACTTATGGCTACACCTTC. It translates to CSARDLDGTYGYTF.

This clonotype has more than one count but fewer than ten. V and J are TRBV3-1 and TRBJ2-2; D gene uncertain. Trimming took off 8 bases at V and 1 base at J, with 14 bases between the two ends. CDR1 and CDR2 (germline): LGHDT, YNNKEL (reference sequence). This CDR3 region has 15 residues. Here the CDR3 DNA reads TGTGCCAGCCGCCCTACACTCCGGAACACCGGGGAGCTGTTTTTT. It yields the protein CASRPTLRNTGELFF.

Notes on this clonotype: The junction shows a germline mismatch at one end, possibly a read error. V and J are TRBV20-1 and TRBJ2-3, with 11 bases aligning to TRBD2. This CDR3 region has 19 residues. Looked up from germline, CDR1 is DFQATT and CDR2 is SNEGSKA (reference sequence). CDR3 sequence (DNA): TGCAGGGCTAGAGATCCGGGACTAGCGGCGAAGGGGACCACAGATACGCAGTATTTT. It translates to CRARDPGLAAKGTTDTQYF.

This clonotype was seen only a few times. V usage is TRBV20-1 and J usage is TRBJ1-6, with D hard to call. Germline V lookup: CDR1 DFQATT, CDR2 SNEGSKA (reference sequence). The CDR3 has 14 amino acids. Deletions cut 0 bases from V and 3 bases from J, with 6 bases between. CDR3 sequence (DNA): TGCAGTGCTAGAGAGGGAGGCTATAATTCACCCCTCCACTTT. Translation: CSAREGGYNSPLHF.

In regard to this clonotype: A clone one base away is much larger, so this may be a read error. The chain has TRBV4-1 and TRBJ2-1, with D maybe TRBD2 (5 bases). The CDR3 runs 16 residues. The V end was cut by 4 bases, the J end by 8 bases, with 21 bases between. Per the germline V gene, CDR1 is MGHRA and CDR2 is YSYEKL. This chain's CDR3 is CASSREGALGAHEQFF. CDR3 nucleotides: TGCGCCAGCAGCCGAGAGGGAGCCCTGGGAGCCCATGAGCAGTTCTTC.

This sequence joins TRBV20-1 and TRBJ2-3; 8 bases line up with TRBD2. The CDR3 runs 14 residues. With 6 bases clipped from V and 1 base from J, the junction kept 6 bases outside the gene matches. The germline gives CDR1 DFQATT, CDR2 SNEGSKA (reference sequence). CDR3 region: CSAGSGSGTDTQYF. DNA of the CDR3: TGCAGTGCCGGAAGCGGGAGCGGCACAGATACGCAGTATTTT.

A remark on this clonotype: The conserved final phenylalanine or tryptophan is absent from the CDR3, which likely points to a read error. The genes are TRBV5-1 and TRBJ1-5; unclear D gene. The V gene's germline CDR1 is SGHRS and CDR2 YFSETQ. Between the trimmed V and J ends, which lost 7 bases and 3 bases, there was a span of 8 bases. This CDR3 contains 12 residues. CDR3: CASRRDNQPQHY. In DNA form, the CDR3 reads TGCGCCAGCCGGAGGGACAATCAGCCCCAGCATTAT.

The rearrangement uses TRBV9 and TRBJ2-7; possibly TRBD1 or TRBD2 for D (5 bases each). CDR3 size: 14 residues. CDR1 and CDR2 from the germline V gene are SGDLS and YYNGEE. V dropped 2 bases and J dropped 5 bases, with 14 bases sitting between them. The CDR3 bases are TGTGCCAGCAGCGTCCGGGGTTGGGGGAACGAGCAGTACTTC. Translating it yields CASSVRGWGNEQYF.

This clonotype was seen ten or more times. The J gene is TRBJ2-7, the V gene TRBV12-3 or TRBV12-4; the D is unclear. The V gene lost 8 bases and the J gene lost 3 bases, with 5 bases spanning the gap. This CDR3 comprises 10 residues. The CDR3 loop is CASPLYEQYF. The DNA for the CDR3 is TGTGCCAGCCCTCTCTACGAGCAGTACTTC.

In this sample, this clonotype turned up a few times. CDR3 coding DNA: TGCAGTGCTAGACCCCGGGGAGGGCGGACGCAGTACTTC. Encoded protein: CSARPRGGRTQYF. The chain carries TRBV20-1 and TRBJ2-7; 7 bases agree with TRBD2. This CDR3 is built from 13 residues. From germline, CDR1 is DFQATT and CDR2 SNEGSKA (reference sequence). V shed 2 bases, J shed 9 bases, and the junction held 10 bases outside the gene matches.

This clonotype showed up many times. The chain is built from TRBV12-3 or TRBV12-4 and TRBJ2-1, with a tentative D call TRBD1 (5 bases). V lost 2 bases and J 10 bases, leaving 9 bases between the germline ends. The CDR3 has 12 residues. CDR3 sequence (DNA): TGTGCCAGCAGTTTAAGGGGTTCGGAGCAGTTCTTC. As protein: CASSLRGSEQFF.

The gene calls are TRBV14 and TRBJ2-3, with D perhaps matching TRBD1 or TRBD2 (5 bases each). The CDR3 consists of 17 residues. Germline assignment: CDR1 SGHDN and CDR2 FVKESK. V dropped 2 bases and J dropped 2 bases, with 17 bases sitting between them. The CDR3 DNA reads as TGTGCCAGCAGCCAACGATCTAGAGGGACCTTCACAGATACGCAGTATTTT. Amino acids: CASSQRSRGTFTDTQYF.

This clonotype was recorded many times. This chain links TRBV29-1 with TRBJ2-3; possibly TRBD1 or TRBD2 for D (6 bases each). This CDR3 has 14 residues. Germline V gives CDR1 SQVTM, CDR2 ANQGSEA. Trimming shortened V by 3 bases and J by 6 bases, and 16 bases separated the two germline ends. The CDR3 sequence is CSVDRGGGGDTQYF. In DNA, the CDR3 is TGCAGCGTTGATCGAGGGGGTGGGGGGGATACGCAGTATTTT.